These T cell receptor beta chains were read from a single sample in a study of CD8 T cells in ankylosing spondylitis. TCRdb itself ran the 5' RACE reads through MiXCR, one entry per CDR3 protein. Seen here are 200,000 to 300,000 distinct CDR3 sequences, around 11% observed once, and the top ten hold under 7%. Sequencing used blood, either unsorted or a sorted T cell fraction (not recorded which). The receptors derive from a male donor with ankylosing spondylitis or in good health (not recorded which). Each CDR3 is given with its conserved first and last residue. Fields, in order: D gene, V gene, J gene, clone size, CDR3 length, CDR3 DNA, CDR3 protein. D genes are given only for firm matches. Rows give clone size only sometimes, using once, few, many, or a class for an expanded clone.

.	TRBV12-3/TRBV12-4	TRBJ2-1	many	15	TGTGCCAGCAGCGCGAAGCCAGGTCACTACAATGAGCAGTTCTTC	CASSAKPGHYNEQFF
.	TRBV12-3/TRBV12-4	TRBJ2-2	many	13	TGTGCCAGCGCGACGGTGAACACCGGGGAGCTGTTTTTT	CASATVNTGELFF
TRBD2	TRBV5-1	TRBJ2-1	many	17	TGCGCCAGCAGCTTGGGGCTAGCGGGAGTAATCTACAATGAGCAGTTCTTC	CASSLGLAGVIYNEQFF
TRBD1	TRBV7-8	TRBJ1-6	.	14	TGTGCCAGCAGTTCCGGGACAGCTTATTCGCCCCTCCACTTT	CASSSGTAYSPLHF
.	TRBV7-9	TRBJ2-7	few	14	TGTGCCAGCAGCTTTGCGGGGAGAACCTACGAGCAGTACTTC	CASSFAGRTYEQYF
TRBD1	TRBV12-3/TRBV12-4	TRBJ2-7	many	14	TGTGCCAGCAGTGACAGGGGAAACTCCTACGAGCAGTACTTC	CASSDRGNSYEQYF
TRBD1	TRBV5-6	TRBJ2-7	many	14	TGTGCCAGCAGCTCGGACAGGAAGGACTACGAGCAGTACTTC	CASSSDRKDYEQYF
.	TRBV5-1	TRBJ2-7	.	13	TGCGCCAGCAGCATCTTCCTCCGCGACGAGCAGTACTTC	CASSIFLRDEQYF
.	TRBV15	TRBJ1-2	many	12	TGTGCCACCAGCAGAGATGACCGGGGCTACACCTTC	CATSRDDRGYTF
TRBD2	TRBV5-1	TRBJ2-5	many	15	TGCGCCAGCAGCTCGTCGGCGGGGGGGCTGGAGACCCAGTACTTC	CASSSSAGGLETQYF
.	TRBV12-3/TRBV12-4	TRBJ2-2	many	15	TGTGCCAGCAGTTTGGGTCAGGAGGGGGCCGGGGAGCTGTTTTTT	CASSLGQEGAGELFF
.	TRBV20-1	TRBJ2-1	few	14	TGCAGTGCTAGTAGGCGGGCTCGGGACAATGAGCAGTTCTTC	CSASRRARDNEQFF
.	TRBV9	TRBJ2-1	few	14	TGTGCCAGCAGCGTAGACTCCTCCTACAATGAGCAGTTCTTC	CASSVDSSYNEQFF
.	TRBV5-6	TRBJ2-1	many	13	TGTGCCAGCAGCTTGCTAGCAGACAATGAGCAGTTCTTC	CASSLLADNEQFF
TRBD2	TRBV12-3/TRBV12-4	TRBJ2-1	few	17	TGTGCCAGCAGTTTAGCTGGGGGACTAGCGGTGTACAATGAGCAGTTCTTC	CASSLAGGLAVYNEQFF